This T cell receptor beta chain was observed in a study of radiation and T cells in renal cell carcinoma. General study results and limits: Top tumor clonotypes rose in blood 2 weeks post-radiation, then contracted.

With respect to this clone: Its target is unknown.

Germline V gene lookup returns CDR1 SNHLY and CDR2 FYNNEI. CDR3 length: 14 amino acids. V was trimmed by 1 base and J by 3 bases, leaving 10 bases between them. Sample time point: baseline pretreatment blood. The sample's treatment: 15 Gy SBRT to primary tumor, nephrectomy 4 weeks later. Repertoires were generated with immunoSEQ multiplex PCR, while TCRdb's copy carries only in-frame clones and drops some. The data show 130,000 to 150,000 clones, roughly 90% seen once. This specimen consisted of blood, obtained from a patient whose treatment included radiotherapy and nephrectomy. The clonotype comes from a woman aged 45-60 years with renal cell carcinoma. The chain is built from TRBV2 and TRBJ2-7; the D is unclear. The CDR3 DNA is TGTGCCAGCAGTGAAGTGGCGGACCTCTACGAGCAGTACTTC. Residues: CASSEVADLYEQYF.